This entry describes one T cell receptor (beta chain). Antigen: not known. One end of the junction fails to match germline, which may point to a read error. UMIs were added to TCR cDNA along with a universal primer site when it was made by 5'RACE template switching. TCRdb used MiXCR to reprocess the 5' RACE reads, holding one entry per CDR3 protein. The repertoire holds 500,000 to 650,000 distinct CDR3 sequences, with about 12% as singletons. The CDR3 is made up of 15 amino acids. Germline V gene lookup returns CDR1 SSHAT and CDR2 FNYEAQ (reference sequence). This entry is derived from a study of T cells after yellow fever vaccination. Turning to the study itself: The fractions with low cell numbers were processed using SMART-Seq v4 Ultra Low Input. Findings and limits, study-wide: Reappearance after the booster was seen for most primary-vaccination clones, at 95% to 97% CD4 and 70% to 90% CD8.

The input for sequencing was PBMCs, taken on the day of the yellow fever booster vaccination. This clonotype was sampled from a man aged 30-40 years who received the YFV17D yellow fever vaccine. The chain links TRBV7-7 to TRBJ2-3; 10 nucleotides match TRBD1. The CDR3 nucleotides are TGTGCTAGCAGCGTGGACAGGGGGAGGGCAGATACGCAGTATTTT. Its translation is CASSVDRGRADTQYF.